Detailed here is one T cell receptor (beta chain). The antigen is unknown. This sample is drawn from a study of beta chain features in type 1 diabetes. Study in general: Similarity in age, gender and cell yields was seen between patients and healthy donors. Sorted cells numbering 107,917,701 were examined across all samples. Study-wide results and limits: All four CD4+ subsets from Type 1 diabetes patients carried moderately but significantly shorter TCRB CDR3s.

cDNA synthesis used the whole RNA isolate, giving expressed TCRB sequences. Each sample of naive, central memory or regulatory T cells had, on average, around 3.5 million reads. Some clones are missing from TCRdb's copy, which holds only in-frame ones; the method was immunoSEQ multiplex PCR. This sample has 160,000 or so clones; around 63% occur once, and the top ten carry about 0.091%. V was shortened by 5 bases and J by 7 bases, with 18 bases between the two germline ends. The CDR3 has 14 amino acids. The germline V gene has CDR1 MNHEY and CDR2 SMNVEV (reference sequence). Sequencing was performed on naive CD4+ T cells from blood. V usage is TRBV27 and J usage is TRBJ2-7, with D maybe TRBD1 (5 bases). The source of this sequence is a man aged 25 to 45 with type 1 diabetes. As DNA, the CDR3 is TGTGCCAGCAGTCCGGTGACAGCCGCAACTGAGCAGTACTTC. Translating it yields CASSPVTAATEQYF.